One sample yielded the 20 T cell receptor beta chains listed below, sequenced in a study of T cell responses to AZD1222 COVID-19 vaccine. Here immunoSEQ multiplex PCR was the method, and the copy in TCRdb shows in-frame clones only, minus some. The repertoire holds more than 100,000 clones, with 85% to 90% as singletons. Sequences were derived from peripheral blood, sampled on day 0 of AZD1222 vaccination. The receptor source for this set is an adult in good health.

V usage is TRBV11-2 and J usage is TRBJ2-5; the match to TRBD2 covers 9 bases. The length of the CDR3 is 16 residues. Germline CDR1 reads SGHAT; CDR2 reads FQNNGV. Trimming took 1 base from V and 3 from J; bases not matched to a gene: 6. The CDR3 reads CASSLAGVAGEETQYF. CDR3 coding DNA: TGTGCCAGCAGCTTAGCGGGGGTAGCGGGGGAAGAGACCCAGTACTTC.

V is TRBV19 and J is TRBJ1-2; 8 bases agree with TRBD1. In germline, CDR1 is LNHDA, CDR2 SQIVND (reference sequence). After removal of 7 bases from V and 4 bases from J, the junction contained 8 bases not matched to a gene. The CDR3 is 14 residues long. The CDR3: CASTRTGYSYGYTF. For the CDR3, the DNA is TGTGCCAGTACCAGGACAGGGTACAGCTATGGCTACACCTTC.

The chain uses TRBV9 and TRBJ1-3; D is ambiguous. V shed 4 bases and J shed 0 bases, with 11 bases lying between them. CDR3 length equals 15 residues. Germline V gene lookup returns CDR1 SGDLS and CDR2 YYNGEE. The CDR3 sequence: CASSPSRDSGNTIYF. The CDR3 region has the DNA TGTGCCAGCAGCCCTAGCCGGGACTCTGGAAACACCATATATTTT.

The sample holds a few counts of this clone. This rearrangement joins TRBV6-5 to TRBJ2-1; D ambiguous. The V gene's germline CDR1 is MNHEY and CDR2 SVGAGI. This CDR3 has 13 residues. Deletions cut 7 bases from V and 5 bases from J, with 12 bases between. The CDR3 DNA follows: TGTGCCAGCACCGAAAGGAAGAACAATGAGCAGTTCTTC. It encodes CASTERKNNEQFF.

This chain connects TRBV5-1 to TRBJ1-2, with D unclear. Trimming left V 4 bases short and J 4 bases short, with 14 bases between. Germline V lookup: CDR1 SGHRS, CDR2 YFSETQ. The CDR3 has 14 residues. Written as DNA, the CDR3 is TGCGCCAGCAGCCCTAATTCAGGAAGCTATGGCTACACCTTC. Translated, it gives CASSPNSGSYGYTF.

The chain carries TRBV7-9 and TRBJ1-2, with D uncertain. V lost 4 bases and J lost 4, with 19 bases in between. Looked up from germline, CDR1 is SEHNR and CDR2 is FQNEAQ (reference sequence). The CDR3 extends over 16 amino acids. For the CDR3, the DNA is TGTGCCAGCAGCTCACCCATATCGGCCGGGTCCTATGGCTACACCTTC. It codes for CASSSPISAGSYGYTF.

J is TRBJ2-5 and V is TRBV3-1 (or the pseudogene TRBV3-2); D is undetermined. V was clipped by 1 base and J by 2 bases, with 11 bases between them. CDR3 length: 15 amino acids. The germline V gene encodes CDR1 LGHDT and CDR2 YNNKEL (reference sequence). CDR3 in DNA: TGTGCCAGCAGCCAAGGACCGGCCGCACAAGAGACCCAGTACTTC. Translated, it gives CASSQGPAAQETQYF.

This clone appeared a few times. The V and J genes are TRBV6-6 and TRBJ1-2; 9 nucleotides agree with TRBD1. V was pared by 6 bases and J by 3 bases, with 8 bases of the junction left unmatched. The CDR3 is 15 residues long. The germline V gene has CDR1 MNHNY and CDR2 SVGAGI (reference sequence). The CDR3 DNA follows: TGTGCCAGCAGCCAAAGGGACAGGGAGCACTATGGCTACACCTTC. It is translated as CASSQRDREHYGYTF.

This clone was counted a single time. The rearrangement joins TRBV9 to TRBJ1-3; 10 nucleotides agree with TRBD1. V trimming: 4 bases; J trimming: 2 bases; junction bases outside the gene matches: 6. Germline V gene lookup returns CDR1 SGDLS and CDR2 YYNGEE. The CDR3 contains 16 residues. The CDR3 DNA sequence: TGTGCCAGCAGCACCTCCGGGACAGGGGCTGGAAACACCATATATTTT. As protein: CASSTSGTGAGNTIYF.

The chain joins TRBV19 to TRBJ1-3; D not certain. In germline, CDR1 is LNHDA, CDR2 SQIVND (reference sequence). The CDR3 is made up of 16 amino acids. Trimming took 3 bases from V and 1 from J, leaving 13 bases between them. CDR3 coding DNA: TGTGCCAGTAGTATCTTGGCCGCGAGGTCTGGAAACACCATATATTTT. This sequence encodes CASSILAARSGNTIYF. The full variable domain, completed using reference TRBV19 and TRBJ1-3, is DGGITQSPKYLFRKEGQNVTLSCEQNLNHDAMYWYRQDPGQGLRLIYYSQIVNDFQKGDIAEGYSVSREKKESFPLTVTSAQKNPTAFYLCASSILAARSGNTIYFGEGSWLTVV.

This clone appeared a few times. The chain employs TRBV11-2 and TRBJ1-1; the match to TRBD1 covers 7 bases. Per germline, CDR1 SGHAT and CDR2 FQNNGV. V lost 1 base, J lost 5 bases, and 4 bases stayed unmatched. CDR3 length equals 14 residues. The CDR3 DNA reads as TGTGCCAGCAGCTTAGTCAGGGGGGGAACTGAAGCTTTCTTT. This translates into CASSLVRGGTEAFF.

V gene TRBV10-3 combines with J gene TRBJ1-4, with 9 bases fitting TRBD1. Germline CDR1 ENHRY, CDR2 SYGVKD. The V gene end was trimmed by 4 bases and the J gene end by 5 bases; junction bases not matched to a gene: 2. The length of the CDR3 is 14 residues. The CDR3 DNA reads as TGTGCCATCAGTGCCGGGACAGGGAATGAAAAACTGTTTTTT. Amino acids: CAISAGTGNEKLFF.

J is TRBJ1-1 and V is TRBV5-1, with a tentative D call TRBD1 (5 bases). The CDR3 covers 17 residues. The V end was cut by 6 bases, the J end by 4 bases, with 25 bases between. The V gene's germline CDR1 is SGHRS and CDR2 YFSETQ. The CDR3: CASTSIPVLGLGTEAFF. The CDR3 DNA is TGCGCCAGCACCAGCATACCAGTTCTGGGGCTTGGCACTGAAGCTTTCTTT.

The chain couples TRBV2 to TRBJ1-6; 7 bases are shared with TRBD1. The CDR3 is 14 amino acids. V shed 4 bases, J shed 6 bases, and the junction held 3 bases outside the gene matches. Germline lookup yields CDR1 SNHLY and CDR2 FYNNEI. CDR3 bases: TGTGCCAGCAGTGGGGACAGCCTTAATTCACCCCTCCACTTT. Translated: CASSGDSLNSPLHF.

The V gene is TRBV7-9, the J gene TRBJ1-6; 7 bases are shared with TRBD1. The CDR3 totals 14 residues. Per the germline V gene, CDR1 is SEHNR and CDR2 is FQNEAQ (reference sequence). J gave up 5 bases and V 5 bases, and 3 bases lay outside the gene matches. The CDR3 loop reads CASSPGTDNSPLHF. The DNA of the CDR3 is TGTGCCAGCAGCCCCGGGACAGATAATTCACCCCTCCACTTT.

This clone showed up just once. This chain joins TRBV15 and TRBJ2-1, with 12 bases fitting TRBD1. Trimming took 5 bases from V and 9 from J; bases not matched to a gene: 8. This CDR3 region has 15 residues. From germline, CDR1 is LNHNV and CDR2 YYDKDF (reference sequence). This CDR3 reads CATSSPGTGGSEQFF. DNA for the CDR3: TGTGCCACCAGCTCCCCCGGGACAGGGGGCTCTGAGCAGTTCTTC.

In this sample, this clone turned up once. V is TRBV7-4 and J is TRBJ1-2; D is perhaps TRBD1 (6 bases). Between the trimmed V and J ends, which lost 4 bases and 8 bases, there was a span of 20 bases. The CDR3 has 15 residues. Germline V CDR1 and CDR2: SGHVT, SQSDAQ. The CDR3 spells CASSSKTGPLVGYTF. CDR3 nucleotides: TGTGCCAGCAGCTCGAAGACAGGTCCGCTGGTAGGCTACACCTTC.

CDR3 protein: CASSVAEGWVTEAFF. CDR3 nucleotide sequence: TGTGCCAGCAGCGTAGCTGAGGGATGGGTCACTGAAGCTTTCTTT. V and J are TRBV9 and TRBJ1-1; no clear D. Trimming shortened V by 0 bases and J by 4 bases, and 13 bases separated the two germline ends. Germline V gene lookup returns CDR1 SGDLS and CDR2 YYNGEE. This CDR3 contains 15 residues.

The chain joins TRBV7-9 to TRBJ1-1; D not resolved. Germline values: CDR1 SEHNR, CDR2 FQNEAQ (reference sequence). The CDR3 totals 12 residues. V gave up 5 bases and J gave up 3 bases, with 7 bases separating them. CDR3 DNA sequence: TGTGCCAGCAGCCTCCAGTACACTGAAGCTTTCTTT. It yields the protein CASSLQYTEAFF.

J is TRBJ1-5 and V is TRBV6-1; D gene unclear. The CDR3 length is 15 residues. From germline, CDR1 is MNHNS and CDR2 SASEGT. V was trimmed by 1 base and J by 5 bases, leaving 12 bases between them. The CDR3 loop is CASSEVGRSDQPQHF. CDR3 nucleotide sequence: TGTGCCAGCAGTGAAGTTGGGCGTTCCGATCAGCCCCAGCATTTT.